A single sample gave rise to the 8 T cell receptor beta chains below, sequenced in a study of blood T cell repertoires in COVID-19. Method: immunoSEQ multiplex PCR; TCRdb's copy keeps in-frame clones and lacks some. Altogether more than 150,000 clones are present, roughly 80% being singletons, with the ten largest covering 13%. Sequencing used peripheral blood. These receptors all come from a man between 50 and 59 years old who had recovered from COVID-19.

The genes are TRBV7-2 and TRBJ2-3; 9 bases line up with TRBD1. J gave up 0 bases and V 4 bases, and 5 bases lay outside the gene matches. The length of the CDR3 is 16 residues. CDR1 and CDR2 from the germline V gene are SGHTA and FQGNSA. CDR3 bases: TGTGCCAGCAGCTCCTTGGACAGGGGAAGCACAGATACGCAGTATTTT. As protein: CASSSLDRGSTDTQYF.

V usage is TRBV9 and J usage is TRBJ2-1; 7 positions agree with TRBD2. Trimming took 6 bases from V and 3 from J; bases not matched to a gene: 12. There are 16 residues in the CDR3. Germline-derived CDR1 and CDR2 are SGDLS and YYNGEE. The CDR3 sequence is CASTPRGEQNYNEQFF. DNA of the CDR3: TGTGCCAGCACCCCCCGGGGGGAGCAGAACTACAATGAGCAGTTCTTC.

CDR3 residues: CASSLRSGPIDEQYF. The CDR3 nucleotides are TGTGCCAGCAGTTTGCGTAGCGGGCCCATCGACGAGCAGTACTTC. The chain carries TRBV28 and TRBJ2-7; TRBD2 agrees at 7 bases. The V gene's germline CDR1 is MDHEN and CDR2 SYDVKM. This CDR3 contains 15 residues. V was pared by 3 bases and J by 5 bases, with 10 bases of the junction left unmatched.

This chain uses TRBV6-5 with TRBJ2-7; TRBD2 is a possible D gene (6 bases). Germline lookup yields CDR1 MNHEY and CDR2 SVGAGI. Trimming left V 6 bases short and J 3 bases short, with 18 bases between. CDR3 length: 15 residues. CDR3 sequence (DNA): TGTGCCAGCAGCCCATCTGGGCGGGGACTCTACGAGCAGTACTTC. Residues: CASSPSGRGLYEQYF.

The chain is built from TRBV3-1 (or the pseudogene TRBV3-2) and TRBJ1-5; 11 nucleotides agree with TRBD1. The junction had 7 bases not matched to a gene; V was cut back by 3 bases and J by 6 bases. The germline V gene has CDR1 LGHDT and CDR2 YNNKEL (reference sequence). This CDR3 is built from 16 residues. DNA of the CDR3: TGTGCCAGCAGCCAGTCCGGGACAGGGGGTTCTCAGCCCCAGCATTTT. Translation: CASSQSGTGGSQPQHF.

The V and J genes are TRBV20-1 and TRBJ1-2; 10 positions agree with TRBD1. The CDR3 runs to 12 residues. The germline V gene encodes CDR1 DFQATT and CDR2 SNEGSKA (reference sequence). With 3 bases clipped from V and 7 bases from J, the junction kept 2 bases outside the gene matches. CDR3 residues: CSASRDRGGYTF. CDR3 DNA sequence: TGCAGTGCTAGTCGGGACAGGGGTGGCTACACCTTC.

The chain uses TRBV11-3 and TRBJ2-1; TRBD2 might be the D (5 bases). Germline-derived CDR1 and CDR2 are SGHNT and YENEEA. The CDR3 sequence is 16 residues long. Deletions cut 2 bases from V and 2 bases from J, with 13 bases between. The CDR3 DNA reads as TGTGCCAGCAGCTTATTTAGCGTCCTCCCCTACAATGAGCAGTTCTTC. It encodes CASSLFSVLPYNEQFF.

The chain carries TRBV28 and TRBJ1-5, with D tentatively TRBD1 (5 bases). CDR1 and CDR2 (germline): MDHEN, SYDVKM. With 3 bases removed from V and 6 bases from J, the gap between germline ends came to 15 bases. This CDR3 comprises 15 residues. CDR3 protein: CASSFISGFAQPQHF. CDR3 sequence (DNA): TGTGCCAGCAGTTTCATATCAGGGTTTGCTCAGCCCCAGCATTTT. The whole variable domain, remainder taken from reference TRBV28 and TRBJ1-5, is DVKVTQSSRYLVKRTGEKVFLECVQDMDHENMFWYRQDPGLGLRLIYFSYDVKMKEKGDIPEGYSVSREKKERFSLILESASTNQTSMYLCASSFISGFAQPQHFGDGTRLSIL.